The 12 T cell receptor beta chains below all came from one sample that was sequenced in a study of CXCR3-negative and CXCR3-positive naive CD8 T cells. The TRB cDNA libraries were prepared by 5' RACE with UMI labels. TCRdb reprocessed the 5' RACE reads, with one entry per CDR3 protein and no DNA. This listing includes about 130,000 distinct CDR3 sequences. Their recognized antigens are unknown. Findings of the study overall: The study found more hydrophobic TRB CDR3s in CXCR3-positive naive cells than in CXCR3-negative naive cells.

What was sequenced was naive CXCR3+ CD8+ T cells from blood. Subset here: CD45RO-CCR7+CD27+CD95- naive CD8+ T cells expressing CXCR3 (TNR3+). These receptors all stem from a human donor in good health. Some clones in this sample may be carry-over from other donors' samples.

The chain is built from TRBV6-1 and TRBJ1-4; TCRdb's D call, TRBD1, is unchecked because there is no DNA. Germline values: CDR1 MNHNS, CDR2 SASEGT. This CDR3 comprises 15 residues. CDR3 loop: CASSGSGGASEKLFF.

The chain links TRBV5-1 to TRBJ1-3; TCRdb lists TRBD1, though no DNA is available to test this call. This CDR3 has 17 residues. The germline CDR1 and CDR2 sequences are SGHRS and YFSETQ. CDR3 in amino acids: CASSAPGQGFSGNTIYF.

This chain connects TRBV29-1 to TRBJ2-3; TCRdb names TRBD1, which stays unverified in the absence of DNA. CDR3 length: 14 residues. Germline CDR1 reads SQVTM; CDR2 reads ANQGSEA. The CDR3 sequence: CSAKGQKLTDTQYF.

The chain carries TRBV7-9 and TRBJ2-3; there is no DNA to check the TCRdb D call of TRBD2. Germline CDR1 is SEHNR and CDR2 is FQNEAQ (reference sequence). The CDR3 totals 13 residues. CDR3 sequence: CASGYTLENTQYF.

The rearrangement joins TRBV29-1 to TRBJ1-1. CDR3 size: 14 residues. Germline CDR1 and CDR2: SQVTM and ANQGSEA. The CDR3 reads CSVVGWRTNTEAFF.

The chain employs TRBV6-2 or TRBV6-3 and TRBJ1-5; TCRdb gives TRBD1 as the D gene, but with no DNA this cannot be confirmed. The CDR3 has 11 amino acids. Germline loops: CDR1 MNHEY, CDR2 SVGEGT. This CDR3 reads CASSPGGPQHF.

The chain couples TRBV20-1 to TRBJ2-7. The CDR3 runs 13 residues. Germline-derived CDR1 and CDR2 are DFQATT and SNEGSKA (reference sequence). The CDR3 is CSASVSYTYEQYF.

This CDR3 is CASSTYMDGYTF. The J gene is TRBJ1-2, the V gene TRBV6-2 or TRBV6-3. The CDR3 covers 12 residues. CDR1 and CDR2 (germline): MNHEY, SVGEGT.

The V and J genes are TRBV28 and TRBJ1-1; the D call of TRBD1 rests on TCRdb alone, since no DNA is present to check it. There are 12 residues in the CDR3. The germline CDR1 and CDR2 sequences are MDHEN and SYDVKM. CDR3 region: CASTYGQGQAFF.

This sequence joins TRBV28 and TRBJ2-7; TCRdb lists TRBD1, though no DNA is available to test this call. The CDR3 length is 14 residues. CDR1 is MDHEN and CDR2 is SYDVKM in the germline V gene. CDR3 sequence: CASSSQGVGYEQYF.

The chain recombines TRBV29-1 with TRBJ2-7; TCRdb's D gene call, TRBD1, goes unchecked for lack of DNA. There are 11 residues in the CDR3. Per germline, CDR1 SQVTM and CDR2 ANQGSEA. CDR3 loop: CSGQGTDEQYF.

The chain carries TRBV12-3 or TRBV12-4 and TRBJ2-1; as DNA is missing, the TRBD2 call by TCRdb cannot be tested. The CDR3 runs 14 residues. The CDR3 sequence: CASSPRDFGSEQFF.